Given below is one TCR beta chain in context. Its target is unknown. This entry belongs to a study of neoadjuvant nivolumab and ipilimumab in lung cancer. Using immunoSEQ multiplex PCR, the repertoire was profiled, and TCRdb retains in-frame clones only, with some absent. The table shows several thousand clones, with more than 70% occurring only once. Study results and limitations: TCR clonality did not significantly correlate with pathologic tumor regression. Higher pretherapy blood TCR richness went with higher resected-tumor richness. From pretherapy to surgery, tumor richness and clonality rose with dual therapy.

This clonotype originated in an adult with non-small cell lung cancer. Sequencing was performed on adjacent normal lung tissue, taken after neoadjuvant nivolumab, alone or with ipilimumab, at or shortly before surgery.

The DNA of the CDR3 is TGTGCCAGTAGTATGCCGAACAGGGATCTCGATGGCTACACCTTC. Amino acids: CASSMPNRDLDGYTF. The V gene is TRBV19, the J gene TRBJ1-2; weak D call: TRBD1 (6 bases). This CDR3 spans 15 amino acids. In germline, CDR1 is LNHDA, CDR2 SQIVND (reference sequence). V was pared by 3 bases and J by 6 bases, with 17 bases between.